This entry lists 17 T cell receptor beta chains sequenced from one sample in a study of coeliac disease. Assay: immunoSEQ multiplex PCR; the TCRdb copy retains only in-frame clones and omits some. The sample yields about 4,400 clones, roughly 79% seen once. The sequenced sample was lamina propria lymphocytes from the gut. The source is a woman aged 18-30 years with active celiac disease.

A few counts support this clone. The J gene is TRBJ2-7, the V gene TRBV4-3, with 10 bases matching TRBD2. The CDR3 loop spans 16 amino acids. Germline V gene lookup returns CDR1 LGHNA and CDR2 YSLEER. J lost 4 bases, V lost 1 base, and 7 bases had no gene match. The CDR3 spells CASSQAILAGVYEQYF. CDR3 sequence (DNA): TGCGCCAGCAGCCAAGCGATTCTAGCGGGGGTTTACGAGCAGTACTTC.

The CDR3, as DNA: TGTGCCAGCAGCCGGACAGGGCTCTACGAGCAGTACTTC. Protein: CASSRTGLYEQYF. V is TRBV7-2 and J is TRBJ2-7; 8 bases line up with TRBD1. This CDR3 is built from 13 residues. From germline, CDR1 is SGHTA and CDR2 FQGNSA. Trimming cost V 5 bases and J 3 bases; bases outside gene matches: 3.

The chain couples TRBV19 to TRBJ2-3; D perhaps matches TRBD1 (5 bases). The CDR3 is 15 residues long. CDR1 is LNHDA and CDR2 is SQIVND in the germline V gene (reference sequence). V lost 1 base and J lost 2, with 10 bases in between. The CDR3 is CASSIGGGSTDTQYF. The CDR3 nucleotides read TGTGCCAGTAGTATAGGGGGCGGCTCCACAGATACGCAGTATTTT.

This chain's CDR3 is CASSKTGGTAWDTQYF. The CDR3 bases are TGTGCCAGCAGTAAAACTGGGGGGACTGCGTGGGATACGCAGTATTTT. J is TRBJ2-3 and V is TRBV7-2, with D possibly being TRBD2 (6 bases). Trimming took off 6 bases at V and 6 bases at J, with 22 bases between the two ends. CDR1 SGHTA and CDR2 FQGNSA come from the germline V gene. The CDR3 has 16 residues.

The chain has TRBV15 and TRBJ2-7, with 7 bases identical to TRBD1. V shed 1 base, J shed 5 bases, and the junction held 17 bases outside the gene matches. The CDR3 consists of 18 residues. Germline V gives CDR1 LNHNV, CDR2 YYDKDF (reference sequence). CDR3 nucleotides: TGTGCCACCAGCAGAGCTCCGACAGGGCACCCGAGTGTGGACGAGCAGTACTTC. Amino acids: CATSRAPTGHPSVDEQYF.

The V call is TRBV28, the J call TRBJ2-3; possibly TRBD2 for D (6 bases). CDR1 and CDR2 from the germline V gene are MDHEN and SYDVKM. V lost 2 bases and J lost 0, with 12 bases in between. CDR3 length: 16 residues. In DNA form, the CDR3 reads TGTGCCAGCAGTTTAGTCGGTAGCGGAAGCACAGATACGCAGTATTTT. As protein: CASSLVGSGSTDTQYF.

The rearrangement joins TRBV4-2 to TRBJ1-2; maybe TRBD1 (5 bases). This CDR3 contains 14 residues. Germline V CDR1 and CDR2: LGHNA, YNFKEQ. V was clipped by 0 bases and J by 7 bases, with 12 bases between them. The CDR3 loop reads CASSQDIGVSGYTF. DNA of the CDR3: TGTGCCAGCAGCCAAGATATAGGGGTGTCTGGCTACACCTTC.

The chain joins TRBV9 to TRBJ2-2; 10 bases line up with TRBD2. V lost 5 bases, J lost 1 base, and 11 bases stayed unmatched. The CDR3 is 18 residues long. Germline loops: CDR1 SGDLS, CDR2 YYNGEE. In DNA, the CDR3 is TGTGCCAGCAGTCTTACTAGCGGGGAGGCCCGGAACACCGGGGAGCTGTTTTTT. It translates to CASSLTSGEARNTGELFF.

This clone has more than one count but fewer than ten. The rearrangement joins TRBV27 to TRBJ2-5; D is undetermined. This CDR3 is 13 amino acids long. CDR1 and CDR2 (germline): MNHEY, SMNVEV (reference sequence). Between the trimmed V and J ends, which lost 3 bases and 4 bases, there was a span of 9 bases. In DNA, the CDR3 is TGTGCCAGCAGTTTTTATTTCTCAGAGACCCAGTACTTC. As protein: CASSFYFSETQYF.

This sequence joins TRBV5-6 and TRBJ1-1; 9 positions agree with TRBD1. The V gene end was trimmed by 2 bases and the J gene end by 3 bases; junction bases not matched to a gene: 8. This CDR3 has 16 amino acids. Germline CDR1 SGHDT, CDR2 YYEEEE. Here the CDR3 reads CASSLYRGHRYTEAFF. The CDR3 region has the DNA TGTGCCAGCAGCTTATACAGGGGGCATAGGTACACTGAAGCTTTCTTT.

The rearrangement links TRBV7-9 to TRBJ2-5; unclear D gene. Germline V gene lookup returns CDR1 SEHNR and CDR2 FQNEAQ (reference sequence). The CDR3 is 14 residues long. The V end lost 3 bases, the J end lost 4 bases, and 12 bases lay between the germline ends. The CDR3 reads CASSFQERLETQYF. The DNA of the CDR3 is TGTGCCAGCAGCTTTCAAGAGAGGCTAGAGACCCAGTACTTC.

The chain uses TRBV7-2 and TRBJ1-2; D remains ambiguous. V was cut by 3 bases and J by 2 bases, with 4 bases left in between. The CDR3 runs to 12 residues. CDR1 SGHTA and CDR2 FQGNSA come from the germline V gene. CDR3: CASSLSNYGYTF. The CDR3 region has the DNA TGTGCCAGCAGCTTGAGCAACTATGGCTACACCTTC.

The CDR3 nucleotides read TGTGCCAGCAGCTCTATGGCAGATACGCAGTATTTT. It is translated as CASSSMADTQYF. This rearrangement joins TRBV13 to TRBJ2-3, with D unclear. CDR1 is PRHDT, CDR2 FYEKMQ, per germline (reference sequence). CDR3 length equals 12 residues. The V and J ends lost 4 bases and 4 bases respectively, with 6 bases between them.

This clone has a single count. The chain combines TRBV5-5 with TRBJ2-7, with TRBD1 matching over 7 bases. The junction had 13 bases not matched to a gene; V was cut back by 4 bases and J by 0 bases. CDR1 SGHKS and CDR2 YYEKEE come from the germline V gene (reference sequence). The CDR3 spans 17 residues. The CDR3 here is CASSPGTEKIRSYEQYF. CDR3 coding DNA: TGTGCCAGCAGCCCCGGGACAGAAAAAATTCGCTCCTACGAGCAGTACTTC.

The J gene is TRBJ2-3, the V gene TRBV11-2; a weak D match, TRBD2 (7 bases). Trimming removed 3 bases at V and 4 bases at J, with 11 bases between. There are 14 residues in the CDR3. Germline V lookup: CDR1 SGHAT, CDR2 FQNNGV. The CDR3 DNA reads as TGTGCCAGCAGCTTGGGGGGGGGCGCAGATACGCAGTATTTT. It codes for CASSLGGGADTQYF.

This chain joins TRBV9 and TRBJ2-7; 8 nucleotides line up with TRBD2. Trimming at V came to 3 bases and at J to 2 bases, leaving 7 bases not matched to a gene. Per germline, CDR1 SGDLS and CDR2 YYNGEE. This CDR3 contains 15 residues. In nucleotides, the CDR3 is TGTGCCAGCAGCGAACGCGGGGGGCCCCCCTACGAGCAGTACTTC. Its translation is CASSERGGPPYEQYF.

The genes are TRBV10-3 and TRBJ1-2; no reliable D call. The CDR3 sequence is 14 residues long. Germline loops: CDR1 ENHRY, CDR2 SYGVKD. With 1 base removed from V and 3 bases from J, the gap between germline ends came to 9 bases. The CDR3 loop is CAISEFKTYYGYTF. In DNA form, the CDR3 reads TGTGCCATCAGTGAGTTCAAGACATACTATGGCTACACCTTC.